This TCR beta chain emerged from a study of radiation and T cells in renal cell carcinoma. General study findings and limits: No pretreatment tumor biopsies were available for baseline clonotypes. Top tumor clonotypes rose in blood 2 weeks post-radiation, then contracted.

A word on this clone: What it binds is unknown.

Documented time point: baseline pretreatment blood. Treatment in this sample: 15 Gy SBRT to primary tumor, nephrectomy 4 weeks later. Radiation-treated patients gave blood at baseline, week 2 and week 4. Clear cell pathology was present in this patient's renal cell carcinoma. Germline V lookup: CDR1 SGHNT, CDR2 YYREEE (reference sequence). The CDR3 runs 15 residues. Trimming took off 3 bases at V and 1 base at J, with 11 bases between the two ends. Sequenced by immunoSEQ multiplex PCR; TCRdb stores in-frame clones only, minus some. In the table there are about 160,000 clones, around 89% of which are singletons.

The V gene is TRBV5-4, the J gene TRBJ2-1; D is perhaps TRBD1 (5 bases). This TCR was sampled from a woman in her 70s with renal cell carcinoma. The sequenced sample was blood, obtained from a patient whose treatment included radiotherapy and nephrectomy. The CDR3 spells CASSYVGLSYNEQFF. The CDR3 nucleotides are TGTGCCAGCAGCTACGTGGGGCTATCCTACAATGAGCAGTTCTTC.